This T cell receptor beta chain was documented in a study of T cells in Graves' hyperthyroidism and ophthalmopathy. Absence of ophthalmopathy progression within 18 months defined stable Graves' hyperthyroidism. Uncontrolled infection, other autoimmune disease, pregnancy or lactation excluded patients. Based on clinical symptoms, serum thyroxine and TRAb, thyroid ultrasound and orbital computed tomography, diagnoses were reached. Germline CDR1 reads DFQATT; CDR2 reads SNEGSKA (reference sequence). Trimming stripped 5 bases from V and 3 bases from J, with 19 bases between. The CDR3 contains 15 residues. This clonotype appeared many times. Its specificity is unknown. Overall study findings and caveats: The authors' 13 V-J model separated ophthalmopathy from stable hyperthyroidism.

Regions amplified from RNA transcripts were the TCR beta CDR3 regions. The HTBI primer set drove a first-round RT-PCR of the TCR CDR3. In TCRdb, the multiplex PCR reads were re-called with MiXCR into one record per CDR3 protein. The sample carries approximately 420,000 distinct CDR3 sequences, roughly 13% recorded once. The clonotype originates from a woman under 30 with Graves' hyperthyroidism. The chain couples TRBV20-1 to TRBJ1-1; no clear D gene. The sample was blood. The CDR3 protein is CSASSWGALDTEAFF. The CDR3, as DNA: TGCAGTGCTTCCTCCTGGGGAGCCCTCGACACTGAAGCTTTCTTT.